The clone carrying this TCR beta chain was detected only once. How the authors handled the data: It was from reference gene primer amplification that nucleated cell counts were estimated. TCRdb's table, derived via immunoSEQ multiplex PCR, lists solely in-frame clones and lacks some. That table is the source of V, J and clone size, and D and trimming were worked out from the DNA. The sample includes approximately 89,000 clones, around four fifths seen only once; the top ten take 10% to 15%. This sample was included in a study of blood T cell repertoires in COVID-19. Study-wide context: The United States, Italy and Spain supplied acute and convalescent COVID-19 samples.

This receptor was identified in an older woman with active or convalescent COVID-19. Sequenced sample: peripheral blood.

The CDR3 nucleotides read TGCGCCAGCAGCTTGGGGCAGACAACTAATGAAAAACTGTTTTTT. Translating it yields CASSLGQTTNEKLFF. The V and J genes are TRBV5-1 and TRBJ1-4; D unclear. Per the germline V gene, CDR1 is SGHRS and CDR2 is YFSETQ. Trimming pared 0 bases from V and 0 bases from J, leaving 6 bases between. CDR3 length: 15 residues. The variable domain in full, with the rest retrieved from reference TRBV5-1 and TRBJ1-4, is KAGVTQTPRYLIKTRGQQVTLSCSPISGHRSVSWYQQTPGQGLQFLFEYFSETQRNKGNFPGRFSGRQFSNSRSEMNVSTLELGDSALYLCASSLGQTTNEKLFFGSGTQLSVL.